This T cell receptor beta chain appears in the sequencing data of a study of T cells in Graves' hyperthyroidism and ophthalmopathy. Study as a whole: Blood from the periphery was taken at initial diagnosis, before any treatment.

This clonotype was recorded many times. CDR1 and CDR2 (germline): MNHEY, SVGEGT. V lost 5 bases, J lost 3 bases, and 10 bases lay in between. The CDR3 is 13 amino acids. Amplification of TCR beta CDR3 regions used RNA as the template. The study used the HTBI primer set for a first-round RT-PCR of the TCR CDR3. TCRdb passed the multiplex PCR reads through MiXCR, listing each CDR3 protein once. The table shows a few hundred thousand distinct CDR3 sequences, with about 20% occurring only once. This clonotype originated in a woman aged 70-85 years with Graves' ophthalmopathy. Sequences were obtained from blood. This sequence joins TRBV6-2 or TRBV6-3 and TRBJ1-1, with D perhaps matching TRBD1 (6 bases). CDR3 protein: CASSPGTYTEAFF. In DNA form, the CDR3 reads TGTGCCAGCAGTCCCGGGACATACACTGAAGCTTTCTTT.